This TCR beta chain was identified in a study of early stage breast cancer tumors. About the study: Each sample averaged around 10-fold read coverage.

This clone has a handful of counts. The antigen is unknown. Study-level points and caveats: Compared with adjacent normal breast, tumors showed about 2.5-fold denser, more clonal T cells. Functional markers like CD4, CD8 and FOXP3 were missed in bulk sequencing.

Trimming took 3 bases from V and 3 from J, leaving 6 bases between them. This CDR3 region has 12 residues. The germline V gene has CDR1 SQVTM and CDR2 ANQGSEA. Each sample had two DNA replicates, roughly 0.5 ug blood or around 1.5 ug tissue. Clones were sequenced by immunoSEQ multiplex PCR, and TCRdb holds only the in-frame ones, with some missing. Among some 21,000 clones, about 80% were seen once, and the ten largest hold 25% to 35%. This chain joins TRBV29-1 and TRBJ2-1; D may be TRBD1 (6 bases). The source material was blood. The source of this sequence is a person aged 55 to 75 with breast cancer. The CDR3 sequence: CSVDRGYNEQFF. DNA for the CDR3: TGCAGCGTTGACAGGGGCTACAATGAGCAGTTCTTC.